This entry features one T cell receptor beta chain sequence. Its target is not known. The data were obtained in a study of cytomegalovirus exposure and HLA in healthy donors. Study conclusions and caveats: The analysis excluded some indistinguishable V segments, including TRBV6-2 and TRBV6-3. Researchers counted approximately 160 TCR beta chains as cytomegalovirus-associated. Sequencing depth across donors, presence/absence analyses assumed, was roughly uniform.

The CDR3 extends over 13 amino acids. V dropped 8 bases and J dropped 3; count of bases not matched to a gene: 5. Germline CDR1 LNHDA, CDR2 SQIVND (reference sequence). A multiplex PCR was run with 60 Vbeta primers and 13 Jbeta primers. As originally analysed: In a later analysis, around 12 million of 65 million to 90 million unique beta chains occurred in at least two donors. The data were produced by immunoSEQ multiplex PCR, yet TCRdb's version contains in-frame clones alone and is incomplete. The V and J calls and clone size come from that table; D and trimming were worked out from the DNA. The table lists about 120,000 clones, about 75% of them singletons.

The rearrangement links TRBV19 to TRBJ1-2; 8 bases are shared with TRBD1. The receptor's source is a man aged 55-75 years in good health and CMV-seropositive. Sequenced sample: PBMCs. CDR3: CASQGALDYGYTF. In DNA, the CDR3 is TGTGCCAGTCAGGGGGCGCTTGACTATGGCTACACCTTC.